The 11 T cell receptor beta chains reported below all come from one sample, sequenced in a study of T cell responses to AZD1222 COVID-19 vaccine. TCRdb's copy holds only in-frame clones and misses some; the assay was immunoSEQ multiplex PCR. The repertoire holds around 70,000 clones, roughly 87% seen once, with under 1.5% in the top ten. The sequences come from peripheral blood, collected 28 days after the second AZD1222 dose. The receptors stem from an adult who received the AZD1222 COVID-19 vaccine.

V usage is TRBV19 and J usage is TRBJ1-5; TRBD1 might be the D (6 bases). V lost 0 bases and J 1 base, leaving 16 bases between the germline ends. Per the germline V gene, CDR1 is LNHDA and CDR2 is SQIVND (reference sequence). The length of the CDR3 is 18 residues. The chain's CDR3 is CASSIDHPGTLSNQPQHF. The CDR3 DNA reads as TGTGCCAGTAGTATAGACCACCCTGGGACACTAAGCAATCAGCCCCAGCATTTT.

The V call is TRBV4-1, the J call TRBJ1-1; unclear D gene. This CDR3 is 15 amino acids long. CDR1 is MGHRA, CDR2 YSYEKL, per germline. V lost 4 bases and J 0 bases, leaving 12 bases between the germline ends. This CDR3 reads CASSPVGRLNTEAFF. DNA for the CDR3: TGCGCCAGCAGCCCGGTTGGCAGGCTGAACACTGAAGCTTTCTTT.

The gene calls are TRBV12-3 or TRBV12-4 and TRBJ1-1; D is possibly TRBD1 (6 bases). The ends were cut back, 6 bases at V and 3 bases at J, with 11 bases in the middle. There are 13 residues in the CDR3. CDR3 nucleotide sequence: TGTGCCAGCAGGCGACAGGTCGACACTGAAGCTTTCTTT. It translates to CASRRQVDTEAFF.

This chain joins TRBV5-3 and TRBJ2-1, with 9 positions matching TRBD2. TRBV5-3 carries the ORF label, with uncertain function. The CDR3 has 16 residues. J lost 6 bases, V lost 6 bases, and 13 bases had no gene match. CDR3 loop: CARNPTGGLAVNEQFF. In nucleotides, the CDR3 is TGTGCCAGAAACCCAACGGGGGGACTAGCTGTCAATGAGCAGTTCTTC.

The chain is built from TRBV16 and TRBJ1-1; D may be TRBD1 (5 bases). Germline-derived CDR1 and CDR2 are KGHSY and FQNENV. CDR3 length: 11 residues. V lost 3 bases, J lost 6 bases, and 5 bases lay in between. The CDR3 DNA reads TGTGCCAGCAGCCAGGGACCTGAAGCTTTCTTT. This sequence encodes CASSQGPEAFF.

The rearrangement joins TRBV7-3 to TRBJ2-1; D not resolved. The CDR3 has 12 amino acids. Germline values: CDR1 SGHTA, CDR2 FQGTGA. The V end was cut by 5 bases, the J end by 3 bases, with 5 bases between. The CDR3 coding sequence is TGTGCCAGCAGCGACCGCTACAATGAGCAGTTCTTC. Amino acid sequence: CASSDRYNEQFF.

This clone was counted once. This chain joins TRBV9 and TRBJ2-1; D is perhaps TRBD2 (5 bases). Trimming stripped 0 bases from V and 7 bases from J, with 8 bases between. CDR1 and CDR2 (germline): SGDLS, YYNGEE. This CDR3 has 13 residues. Here the CDR3 reads CASSVGTWNEQFF. CDR3 nucleotide sequence: TGTGCCAGCAGCGTAGGGACTTGGAATGAGCAGTTCTTC. Full variable domain (missing parts from reference TRBV9 and TRBJ2-1): DSGVTQTPKHLITATGQRVTLRCSPRSGDLSVYWYQQSLDQGLQFLIQYYNGEERAKGNILERFSAQQFPDLHSELNLSSLELGDSALYFCASSVGTWNEQFFGPGTRLTVL.

Here the CDR3 reads CASRGLAGEDTQYF. DNA of the CDR3: TGTGCCAGCAGGGGACTAGCGGGAGAAGATACGCAGTATTTT. The chain carries TRBV28 and TRBJ2-3, with 14 bases aligning to TRBD2. The V gene's germline CDR1 is MDHEN and CDR2 SYDVKM. This CDR3 is built from 14 residues. With 6 bases clipped from V and 5 bases from J, the junction kept 1 base outside the gene matches.

The chain is built from TRBV19 and TRBJ1-5; D may be TRBD1 (6 bases). Germline V gene sequence: CDR1 LNHDA, CDR2 SQIVND (reference sequence). The CDR3 runs to 17 residues. Trimming pared 3 bases from V and 2 bases from J, leaving 17 bases between. CDR3 sequence: CASSIRQGSRGNQPQHF. The CDR3 coding sequence is TGTGCCAGTAGTATTCGCCAGGGGAGTCGCGGCAATCAGCCCCAGCATTTT.

V gene TRBV9 combines with J gene TRBJ1-2; D is undetermined. There are 13 residues in the CDR3. The ends were cut back, 0 bases at V and 5 bases at J, with 8 bases in the middle. Germline lookup yields CDR1 SGDLS and CDR2 YYNGEE. As DNA, the CDR3 is TGTGCCAGCAGCGTAGCTACAAGGTATGGCTACACCTTC. It yields the protein CASSVATRYGYTF.

V is TRBV19 and J is TRBJ1-2; no clear D. Germline V gives CDR1 LNHDA, CDR2 SQIVND (reference sequence). The CDR3 runs 14 residues. With 3 bases removed from V and 5 bases from J, the gap between germline ends came to 13 bases. The CDR3 region is CASSMDGRIYGYTF. For the CDR3, the DNA is TGTGCCAGTAGTATGGACGGGAGGATTTATGGCTACACCTTC. Together with reference TRBV19 and TRBJ1-2, the CDR3 gives the full variable domain: DGGITQSPKYLFRKEGQNVTLSCEQNLNHDAMYWYRQDPGQGLRLIYYSQIVNDFQKGDIAEGYSVSREKKESFPLTVTSAQKNPTAFYLCASSMDGRIYGYTFGSGTRLTVV.